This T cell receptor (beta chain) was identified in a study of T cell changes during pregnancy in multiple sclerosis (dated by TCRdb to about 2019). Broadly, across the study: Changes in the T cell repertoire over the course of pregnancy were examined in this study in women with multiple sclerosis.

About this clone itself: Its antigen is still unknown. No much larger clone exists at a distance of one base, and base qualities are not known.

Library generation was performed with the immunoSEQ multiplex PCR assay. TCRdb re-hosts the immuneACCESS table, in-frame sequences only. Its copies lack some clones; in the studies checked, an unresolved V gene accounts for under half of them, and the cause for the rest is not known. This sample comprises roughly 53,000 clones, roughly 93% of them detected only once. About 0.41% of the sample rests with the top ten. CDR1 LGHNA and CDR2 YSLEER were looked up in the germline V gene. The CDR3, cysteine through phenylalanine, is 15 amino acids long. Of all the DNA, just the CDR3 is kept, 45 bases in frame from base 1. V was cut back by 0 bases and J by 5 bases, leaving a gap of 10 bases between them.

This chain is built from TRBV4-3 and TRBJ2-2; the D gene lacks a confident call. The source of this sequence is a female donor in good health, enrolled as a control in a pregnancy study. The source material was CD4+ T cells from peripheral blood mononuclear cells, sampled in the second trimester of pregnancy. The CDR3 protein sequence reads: CASSQEARRTGELFF. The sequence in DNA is TGCGCCAGCAGCCAAGAGGCCCGAAGAACCGGGGAGCTGTTTTTT.